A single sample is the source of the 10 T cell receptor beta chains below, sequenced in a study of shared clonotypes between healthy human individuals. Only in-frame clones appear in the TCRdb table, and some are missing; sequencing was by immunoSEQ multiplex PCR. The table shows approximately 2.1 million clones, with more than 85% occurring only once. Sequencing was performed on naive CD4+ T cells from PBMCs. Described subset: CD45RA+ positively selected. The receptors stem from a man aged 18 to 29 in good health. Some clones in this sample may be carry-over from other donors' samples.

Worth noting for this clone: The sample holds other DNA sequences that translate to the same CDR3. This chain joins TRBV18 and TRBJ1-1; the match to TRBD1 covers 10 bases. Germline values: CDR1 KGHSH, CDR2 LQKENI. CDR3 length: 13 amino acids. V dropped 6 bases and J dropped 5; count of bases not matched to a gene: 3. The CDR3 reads CASSTGQGTEAFF. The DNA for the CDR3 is TGTGCCAGCTCCACGGGACAGGGGACTGAAGCTTTCTTT.

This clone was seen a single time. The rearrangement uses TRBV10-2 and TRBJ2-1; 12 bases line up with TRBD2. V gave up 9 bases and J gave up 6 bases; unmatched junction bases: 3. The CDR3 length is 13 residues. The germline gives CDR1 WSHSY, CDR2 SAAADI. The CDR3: CASRTSGINEQFF. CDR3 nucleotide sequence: TGCGCCAGTCGGACTAGCGGGATCAATGAGCAGTTCTTC.

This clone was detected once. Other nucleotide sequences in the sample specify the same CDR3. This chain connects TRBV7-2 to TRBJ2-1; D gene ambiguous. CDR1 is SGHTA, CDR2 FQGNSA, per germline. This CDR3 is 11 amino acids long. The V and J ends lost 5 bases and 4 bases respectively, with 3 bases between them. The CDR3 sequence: CASSGYNEQFF. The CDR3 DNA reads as TGTGCCAGCAGCGGGTACAATGAGCAGTTCTTC.

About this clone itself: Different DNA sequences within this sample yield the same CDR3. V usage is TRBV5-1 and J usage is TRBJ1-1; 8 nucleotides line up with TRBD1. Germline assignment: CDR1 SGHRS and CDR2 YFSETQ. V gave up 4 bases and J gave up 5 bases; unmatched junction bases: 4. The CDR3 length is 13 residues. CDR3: CASSQDRGTEAFF. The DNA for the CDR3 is TGCGCCAGCAGCCAAGACAGGGGAACTGAAGCTTTCTTT.

The CDR3 DNA follows: TGTGCCAGCAGTCCTAGACGGGGGAACACTGAAGCTTTCTTT. This translates into CASSPRRGNTEAFF. V and J are TRBV6-1 and TRBJ1-1; no clear D gene. Germline V gives CDR1 MNHNS, CDR2 SASEGT. This CDR3 region has 14 residues. V was pared by 5 bases and J by 1 base, with 11 bases between.

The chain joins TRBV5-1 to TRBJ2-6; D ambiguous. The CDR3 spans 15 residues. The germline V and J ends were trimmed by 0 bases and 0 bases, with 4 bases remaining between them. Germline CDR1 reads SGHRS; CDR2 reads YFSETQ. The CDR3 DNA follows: TGCGCCAGCAGCTTGGAATTCTCTGGGGCCAACGTCCTGACTTTC. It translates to CASSLEFSGANVLTF.

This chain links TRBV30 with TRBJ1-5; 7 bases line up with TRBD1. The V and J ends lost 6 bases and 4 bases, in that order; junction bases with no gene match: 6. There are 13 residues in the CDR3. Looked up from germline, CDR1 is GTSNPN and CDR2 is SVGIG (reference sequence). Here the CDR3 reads CACAGQFNQPQHF. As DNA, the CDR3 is TGTGCCTGCGCGGGACAGTTTAATCAGCCCCAGCATTTT.

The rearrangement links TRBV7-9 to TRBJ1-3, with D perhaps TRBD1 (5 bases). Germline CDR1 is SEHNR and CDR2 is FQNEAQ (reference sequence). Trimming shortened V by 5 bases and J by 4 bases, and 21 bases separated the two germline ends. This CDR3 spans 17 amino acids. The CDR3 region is CASSLVVQWGEGNTIYF. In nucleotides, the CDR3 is TGTGCCAGCAGCCTAGTGGTCCAGTGGGGGGAAGGAAACACCATATATTTT.

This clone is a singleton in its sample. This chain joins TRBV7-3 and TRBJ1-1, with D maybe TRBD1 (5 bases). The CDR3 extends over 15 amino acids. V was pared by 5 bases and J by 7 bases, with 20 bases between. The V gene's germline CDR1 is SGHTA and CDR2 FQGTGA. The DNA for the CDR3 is TGTGCCAGCAGCATACAACCTGGACAAGTAGGTGAAGCTTTCTTT. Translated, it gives CASSIQPGQVGEAFF.

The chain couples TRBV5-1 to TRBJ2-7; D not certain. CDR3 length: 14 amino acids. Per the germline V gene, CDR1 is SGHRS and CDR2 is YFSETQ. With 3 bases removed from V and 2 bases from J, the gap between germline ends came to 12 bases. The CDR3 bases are TGCGCCAGCAGCTCAAGTATACCGACCTACGAGCAGTACTTC. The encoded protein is CASSSSIPTYEQYF. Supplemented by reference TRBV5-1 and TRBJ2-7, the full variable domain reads KAGVTQTPRYLIKTRGQQVTLSCSPISGHRSVSWYQQTPGQGLQFLFEYFSETQRNKGNFPGRFSGRQFSNSRSEMNVSTLELGDSALYLCASSSSIPTYEQYFGPGTRLTVT.